The 7 T cell receptor beta chains presented below share a single source sample, sequenced in a study of cytomegalovirus exposure and HLA in healthy donors. PCR used 60 Vbeta primers and 13 Jbeta primers. Measured with immunoSEQ multiplex PCR; TCRdb has only the in-frame clones, and not every one. This table has around 150,000 clones, over 70% appearing once. Sequencing was done on a sample of PBMCs. Every receptor here comes from a male donor in good health and CMV-seronegative.

V and J are TRBV6-5 and TRBJ2-7, with TRBD1 as a possible D gene (6 bases). V shed 8 bases and J shed 3 bases, with 17 bases lying between them. The CDR3 has 14 residues. Germline CDR1 MNHEY, CDR2 SVGAGI. The CDR3 DNA is TGTGCCAGCGGGGGCACGGGGTTTATCTACGAGCAGTACTTC. Translated, it gives CASGGTGFIYEQYF.

The chain carries TRBV11-3 and TRBJ2-3; TRBD2 agrees at 14 bases. CDR3 length equals 18 residues. Germline V gene sequence: CDR1 SGHNT, CDR2 YENEEA. The junction had 11 bases not matched to a gene; V was cut back by 3 bases and J by 6 bases. The CDR3 spells CASSLDGLAGGNLDTQYF. The DNA of the CDR3 is TGTGCCAGCAGCTTGGACGGACTAGCGGGAGGAAATCTGGATACGCAGTATTTT.

This chain connects TRBV25-1 to TRBJ1-2; D gene uncertain. Trimming cost V 5 bases and J 7 bases, with 20 bases left between them. CDR3 length: 15 amino acids. Per the germline V gene, CDR1 is MGHDK and CDR2 is SYGVNS. CDR3 nucleotides: TGTGCCAGCAGTACCCTAGCGCGGGGTGCGGCTGGCTACACCTTC. Translated: CASSTLARGAAGYTF.

The chain uses TRBV4-3 and TRBJ2-7; 11 nucleotides agree with TRBD2. The germline V gene encodes CDR1 LGHNA and CDR2 YSLEER. V lost 0 bases to trimming and J lost 0 bases; unmatched junction nucleotides: 7. The CDR3 covers 18 residues. DNA for the CDR3: TGCGCCAGCAGCCAAGATCCGGCCGGGACTAGCGGCTCCTACGAGCAGTACTTC. It specifies CASSQDPAGTSGSYEQYF.

The chain recombines TRBV29-1 with TRBJ2-7; TRBD2 agrees at 8 bases. V was pared by 6 bases and J by 6 bases, with 13 bases of the junction left unmatched. This CDR3 contains 14 residues. Germline values: CDR1 SQVTM, CDR2 ANQGSEA. For the CDR3, the DNA is TGCAGCGTGGCGCCGGGGGGGGTGGGGAGCGAGCAGTACTTC. It encodes CSVAPGGVGSEQYF.

The J gene is TRBJ1-2, the V gene TRBV7-9, with a tentative D call TRBD1 (6 bases). The CDR3 covers 14 residues. Per germline, CDR1 SEHNR and CDR2 FQNEAQ (reference sequence). V lost 11 bases, J lost 4 bases, and 20 bases lay in between. CDR3 in amino acids: CAGTGGGSAYGYTF. In DNA, the CDR3 is TGTGCCGGCACAGGTGGGGGCTCGGCCTATGGCTACACCTTC.

Regarding this clone: An end of the junction does not agree with germline; a read error may underlie this. The chain links TRBV4-2 to TRBJ2-7; D is perhaps TRBD2 (6 bases). CDR1 is LGHNA, CDR2 YNFKEQ, per germline. CDR3 length: 14 residues. DNA of the CDR3: TGTGCCAGCAGCCAAGACACCGGGTTCACTGGAGGGAACTTC. Protein product: CASSQDTGFTGGNF.